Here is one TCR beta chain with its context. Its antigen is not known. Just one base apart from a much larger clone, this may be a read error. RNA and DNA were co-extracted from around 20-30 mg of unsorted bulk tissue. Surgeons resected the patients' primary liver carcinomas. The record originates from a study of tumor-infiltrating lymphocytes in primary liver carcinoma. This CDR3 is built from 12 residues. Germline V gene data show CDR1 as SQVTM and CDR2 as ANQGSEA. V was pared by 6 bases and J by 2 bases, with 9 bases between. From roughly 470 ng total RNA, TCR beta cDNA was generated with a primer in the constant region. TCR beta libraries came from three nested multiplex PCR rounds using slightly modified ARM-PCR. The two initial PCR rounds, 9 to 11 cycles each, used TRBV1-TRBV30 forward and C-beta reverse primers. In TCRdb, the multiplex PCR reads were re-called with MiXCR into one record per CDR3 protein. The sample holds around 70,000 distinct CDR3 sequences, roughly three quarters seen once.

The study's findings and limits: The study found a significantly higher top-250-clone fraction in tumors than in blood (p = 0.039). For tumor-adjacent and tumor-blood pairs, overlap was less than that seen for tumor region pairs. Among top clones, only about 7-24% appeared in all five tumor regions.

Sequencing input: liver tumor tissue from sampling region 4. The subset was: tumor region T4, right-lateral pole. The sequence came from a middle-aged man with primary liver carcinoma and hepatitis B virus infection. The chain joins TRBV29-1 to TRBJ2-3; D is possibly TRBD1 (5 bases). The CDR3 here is CSVTGNTDTQYF. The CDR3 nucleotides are TGCAGCGTAACAGGTAACACAGATACGCAGTATTTT.